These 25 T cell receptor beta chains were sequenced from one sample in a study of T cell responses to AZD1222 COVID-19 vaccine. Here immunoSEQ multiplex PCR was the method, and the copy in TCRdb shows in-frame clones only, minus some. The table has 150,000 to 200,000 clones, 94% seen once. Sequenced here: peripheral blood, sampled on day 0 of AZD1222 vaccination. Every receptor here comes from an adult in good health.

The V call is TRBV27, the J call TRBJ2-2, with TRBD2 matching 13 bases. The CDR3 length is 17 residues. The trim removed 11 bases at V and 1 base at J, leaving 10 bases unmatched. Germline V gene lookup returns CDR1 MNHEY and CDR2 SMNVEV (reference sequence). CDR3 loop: CACRLAGGPRNTGELFF. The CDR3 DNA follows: TGTGCCTGTCGACTAGCGGGAGGCCCAAGGAACACCGGGGAGCTGTTTTTT.

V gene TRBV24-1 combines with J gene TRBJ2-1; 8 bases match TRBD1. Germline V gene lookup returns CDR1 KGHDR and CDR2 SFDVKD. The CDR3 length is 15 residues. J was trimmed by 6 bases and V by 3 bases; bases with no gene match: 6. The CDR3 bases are TGTGCCACCAGTGATGCCCGGGACAGGCCCAATGAGCAGTTCTTC. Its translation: CATSDARDRPNEQFF.

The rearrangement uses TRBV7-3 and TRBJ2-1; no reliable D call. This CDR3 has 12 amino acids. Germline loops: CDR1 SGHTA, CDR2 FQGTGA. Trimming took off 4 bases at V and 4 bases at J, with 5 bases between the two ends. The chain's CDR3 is CASSSNYNEQFF. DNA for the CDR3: TGTGCCAGCAGCTCCAATTACAATGAGCAGTTCTTC.

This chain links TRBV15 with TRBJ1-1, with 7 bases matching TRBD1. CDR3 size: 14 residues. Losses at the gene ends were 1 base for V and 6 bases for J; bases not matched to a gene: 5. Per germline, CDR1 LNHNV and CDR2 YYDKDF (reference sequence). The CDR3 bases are TGTGCCACCAGCAGAGGACAGGGTATGGCTGAAGCTTTCTTT. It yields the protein CATSRGQGMAEAFF.

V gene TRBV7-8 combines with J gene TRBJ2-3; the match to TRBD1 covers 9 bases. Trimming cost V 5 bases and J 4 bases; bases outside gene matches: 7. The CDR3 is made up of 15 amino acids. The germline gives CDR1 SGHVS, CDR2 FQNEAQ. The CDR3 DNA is TGTGCCAGCAGCCCTAACAGGGGGCCGTCAGATACGCAGTATTTT. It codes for CASSPNRGPSDTQYF.

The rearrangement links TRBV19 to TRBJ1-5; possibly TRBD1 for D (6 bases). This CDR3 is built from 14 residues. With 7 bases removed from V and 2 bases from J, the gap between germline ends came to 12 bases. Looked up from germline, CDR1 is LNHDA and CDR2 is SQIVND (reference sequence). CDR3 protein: CASNPQGGNQPQHF. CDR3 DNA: TGTGCCAGTAACCCACAGGGCGGCAATCAGCCCCAGCATTTT. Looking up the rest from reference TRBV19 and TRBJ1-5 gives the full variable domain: DGGITQSPKYLFRKEGQNVTLSCEQNLNHDAMYWYRQDPGQGLRLIYYSQIVNDFQKGDIAEGYSVSREKKESFPLTVTSAQKNPTAFYLCASNPQGGNQPQHFGDGTRLSIL.

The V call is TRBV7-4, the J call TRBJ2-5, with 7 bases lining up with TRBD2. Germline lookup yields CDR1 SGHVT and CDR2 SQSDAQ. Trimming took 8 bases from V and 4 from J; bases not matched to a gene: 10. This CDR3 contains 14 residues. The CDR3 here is CASSWGGEGETQYF. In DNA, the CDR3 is TGTGCCAGCTCCTGGGGGGGAGAGGGAGAGACCCAGTACTTC.

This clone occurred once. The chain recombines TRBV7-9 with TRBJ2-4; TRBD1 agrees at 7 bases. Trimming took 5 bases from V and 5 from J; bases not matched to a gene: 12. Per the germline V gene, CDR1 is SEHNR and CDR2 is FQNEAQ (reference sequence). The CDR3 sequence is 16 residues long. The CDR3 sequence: CASSVPQGNLQNIQYF. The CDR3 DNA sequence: TGTGCCAGCAGCGTGCCACAGGGGAACCTTCAAAACATTCAGTACTTC.

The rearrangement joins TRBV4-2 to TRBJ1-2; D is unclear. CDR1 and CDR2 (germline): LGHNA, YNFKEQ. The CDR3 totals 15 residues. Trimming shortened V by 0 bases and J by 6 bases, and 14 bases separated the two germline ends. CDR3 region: CASSQEELEIHGYTF. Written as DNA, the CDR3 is TGTGCCAGCAGCCAAGAAGAGTTGGAGATCCATGGCTACACCTTC.

CDR3 nucleotide sequence: TGTGCCAGCAGCCGCGCCGGGACAGCGATTTACAATGAGCAGTTCTTC. Translating it yields CASSRAGTAIYNEQFF. The chain is built from TRBV7-9 and TRBJ2-1, with TRBD1 identical over 7 bases. Trimming removed 5 bases from V and 4 bases from J; junction bases left unmatched: 11. Germline V gives CDR1 SEHNR, CDR2 FQNEAQ (reference sequence). The CDR3 is made up of 16 amino acids.

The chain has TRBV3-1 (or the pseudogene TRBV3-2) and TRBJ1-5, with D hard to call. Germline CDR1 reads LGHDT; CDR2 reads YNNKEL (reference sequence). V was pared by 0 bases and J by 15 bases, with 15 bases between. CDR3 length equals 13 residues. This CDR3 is CASSQEATGRRHF. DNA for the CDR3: TGTGCCAGCAGCCAAGAGGCCACGGGTCGAAGGCATTTT.

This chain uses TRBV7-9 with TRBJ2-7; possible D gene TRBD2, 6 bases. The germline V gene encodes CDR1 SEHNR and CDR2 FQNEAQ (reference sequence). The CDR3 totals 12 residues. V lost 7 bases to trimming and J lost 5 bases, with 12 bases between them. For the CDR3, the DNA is TGTGCCAGCACCCGGGGGACGGACGAGCAGTACTTC. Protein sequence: CASTRGTDEQYF.

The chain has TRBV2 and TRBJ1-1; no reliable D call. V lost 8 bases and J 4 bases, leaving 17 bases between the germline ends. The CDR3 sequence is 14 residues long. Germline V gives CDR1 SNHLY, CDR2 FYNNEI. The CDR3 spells CASDHGAVATEAFF. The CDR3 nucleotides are TGTGCCAGCGACCATGGTGCTGTCGCCACTGAAGCTTTCTTT.

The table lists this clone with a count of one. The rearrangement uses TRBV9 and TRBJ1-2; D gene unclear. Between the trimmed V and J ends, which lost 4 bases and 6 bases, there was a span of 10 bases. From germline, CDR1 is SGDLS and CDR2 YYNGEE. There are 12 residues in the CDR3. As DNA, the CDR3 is TGTGCCAGCAGCCCCCAGACGAATGGCTACACCTTC. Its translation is CASSPQTNGYTF.

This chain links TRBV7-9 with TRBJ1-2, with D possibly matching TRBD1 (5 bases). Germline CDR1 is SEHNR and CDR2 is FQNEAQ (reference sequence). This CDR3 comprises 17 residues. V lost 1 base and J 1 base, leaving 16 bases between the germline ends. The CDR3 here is CASSLGLPGRVNYGYTF. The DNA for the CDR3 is TGTGCCAGCAGCTTAGGACTCCCGGGACGAGTTAACTATGGCTACACCTTC.

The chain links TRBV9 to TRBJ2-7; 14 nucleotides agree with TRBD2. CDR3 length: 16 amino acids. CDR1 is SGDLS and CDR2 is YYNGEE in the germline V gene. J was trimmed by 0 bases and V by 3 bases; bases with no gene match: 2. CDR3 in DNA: TGTGCCAGCAGCGAGGGACTAGCGGGAGCCTCCTACGAGCAGTACTTC. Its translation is CASSEGLAGASYEQYF.

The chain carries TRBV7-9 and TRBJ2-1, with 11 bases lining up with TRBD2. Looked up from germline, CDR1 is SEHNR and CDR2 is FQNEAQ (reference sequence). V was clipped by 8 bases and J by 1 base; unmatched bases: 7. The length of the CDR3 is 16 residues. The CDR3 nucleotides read TGTGCCAGCGGGATTAGCGGGAGGGGATCCTACAATGAGCAGTTCTTC. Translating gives CASGISGRGSYNEQFF.

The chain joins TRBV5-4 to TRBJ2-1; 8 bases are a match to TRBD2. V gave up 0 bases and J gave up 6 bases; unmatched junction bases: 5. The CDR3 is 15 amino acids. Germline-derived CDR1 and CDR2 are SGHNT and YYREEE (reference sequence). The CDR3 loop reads CASSLGLASTNEQFF. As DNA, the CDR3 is TGTGCCAGCAGCTTGGGACTAGCGTCGACCAATGAGCAGTTCTTC.

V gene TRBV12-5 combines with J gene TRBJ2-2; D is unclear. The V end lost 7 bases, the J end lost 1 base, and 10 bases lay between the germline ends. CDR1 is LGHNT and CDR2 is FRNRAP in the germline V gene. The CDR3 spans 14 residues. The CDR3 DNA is TGTGCTAGTGCCGGGCCTGGGAACACCGGGGAGCTGTTTTTT. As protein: CASAGPGNTGELFF.

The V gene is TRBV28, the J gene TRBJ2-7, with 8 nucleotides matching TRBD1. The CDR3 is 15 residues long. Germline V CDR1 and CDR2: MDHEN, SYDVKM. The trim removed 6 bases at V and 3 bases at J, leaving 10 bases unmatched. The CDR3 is CASSLTGQGNYEQYF. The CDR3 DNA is TGTGCCAGCAGCCTTACCGGACAGGGTAACTACGAGCAGTACTTC.

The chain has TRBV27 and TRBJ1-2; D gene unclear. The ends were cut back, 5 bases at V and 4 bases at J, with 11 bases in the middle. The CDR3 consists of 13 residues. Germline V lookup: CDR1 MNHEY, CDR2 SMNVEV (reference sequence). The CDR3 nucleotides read TGTGCCAGCAGTGGAGAAAACACCTATGGCTACACCTTC. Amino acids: CASSGENTYGYTF.

CDR3 DNA: TGCGCCAGCAAGGGGGAAGTGAACACCGGGGAGCTGTTTTTT. Protein: CASKGEVNTGELFF. The chain is built from TRBV5-1 and TRBJ2-2, with D possibly TRBD1 on 6 matching bases. The CDR3 runs 14 residues. The ends were cut back, 6 bases at V and 1 base at J, with 10 bases in the middle. Germline loops: CDR1 SGHRS, CDR2 YFSETQ.

CDR3 amino acids: CASSQGSTGQYF. The DNA for the CDR3 is TGTGCCAGCAGTCAGGGGTCTACCGGGCAGTACTTC. The V call is TRBV27, the J call TRBJ2-7; tentatively, D is TRBD1 (6 bases). The length of the CDR3 is 12 residues. Trimming left V 5 bases short and J 9 bases short, with 14 bases between. CDR1 and CDR2 from the germline V gene are MNHEY and SMNVEV (reference sequence).

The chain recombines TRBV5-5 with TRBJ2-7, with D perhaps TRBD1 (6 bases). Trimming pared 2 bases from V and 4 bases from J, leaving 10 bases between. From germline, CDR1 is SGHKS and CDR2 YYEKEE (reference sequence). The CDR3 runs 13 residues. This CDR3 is CASSLQGTYEQYF. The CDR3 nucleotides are TGTGCCAGCAGCTTACAGGGTACGTACGAGCAGTACTTC.

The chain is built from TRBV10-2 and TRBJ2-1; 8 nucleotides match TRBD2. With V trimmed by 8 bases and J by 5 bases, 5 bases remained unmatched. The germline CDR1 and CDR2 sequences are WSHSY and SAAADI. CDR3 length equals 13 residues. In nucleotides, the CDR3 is TGCGCCAGCGGAAGAGCGGGAGACAATGAGCAGTTCTTC. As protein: CASGRAGDNEQFF.